This T cell receptor beta chain was sequenced in a study of shared clonotypes between healthy human individuals. Whole-study findings and limits: The study's rarefaction showed incomplete sorted-subset sequencing despite large depth.

Turning to this clone: Its antigen remains unknown.

V was clipped by 4 bases and J by 8 bases; unmatched bases: 6. The V gene's germline CDR1 is SGHNT and CDR2 YYREEE (reference sequence). The CDR3 covers 14 residues. The repertoire was sequenced with immunoSEQ multiplex PCR; TCRdb's copy has only in-frame clones and lacks some. The sample lists millions of clones; 85% to 95% were seen once. Sequencing was performed on naive CD4+ T cells sorted from blood. As to subset: CD45RA+ positively selected. The TCR sequence derives from a man younger than 35 in good health. This chain connects TRBV5-4 to TRBJ1-6, with TRBD1 identical over 7 bases. The CDR3 DNA reads TGTGCCAGCAGCCTGGACAGGTGGGATTCACCCCTCCACTTT. Amino acid sequence: CASSLDRWDSPLHF.